The 29 T cell receptor beta chains below all came from one sample that was sequenced in a study of blood T cells in healthy people across ages. Next came a second PCR, run for about 6 to 12 cycles, which used a sample-barcoded 5' primer along with a J-beta primer mix. TCRdb independently ran MiXCR on the 5' RACE reads; one entry per CDR3 protein. The data contain approximately 830,000 distinct CDR3 sequences, 62% of them singletons. Material: blood. Receptors originate from a man younger than 45 in good health.

The CDR3 DNA reads as TGTGCCAGCAGCCAACTTCGGCGTAATGAAAAACTGTTTTTT. Its translation is CASSQLRRNEKLFF. The gene calls are TRBV12-3 or TRBV12-4 and TRBJ1-4; no clear D gene. The CDR3 contains 14 residues. Trimming took 6 bases from V and 4 from J, leaving 12 bases between them.

V is TRBV28 and J is TRBJ2-7; D is possibly TRBD1 (5 bases). The CDR3 loop spans 12 amino acids. Trimming stripped 4 bases from V and 9 bases from J, with 13 bases between. Germline lookup yields CDR1 MDHEN and CDR2 SYDVKM. The chain's CDR3 is CASSSPRAAQYF. The CDR3 DNA reads TGTGCCAGCAGTTCACCCAGGGCGGCGCAGTACTTC.

The rearrangement uses TRBV28 and TRBJ2-2; maybe TRBD1 (6 bases). V was shortened by 8 bases and J by 0 bases, with 10 bases between the two germline ends. Germline CDR1 and CDR2: MDHEN and SYDVKM. CDR3 length: 14 amino acids. The CDR3 loop reads CASSGHTNTGELFF. For the CDR3, the DNA is TGTGCCAGCTCGGGACATACGAACACCGGGGAGCTGTTTTTT. Using reference TRBV28 and TRBJ2-2 for the parts outside the CDR3, the full variable domain is DVKVTQSSRYLVKRTGEKVFLECVQDMDHENMFWYRQDPGLGLRLIYFSYDVKMKEKGDIPEGYSVSREKKERFSLILESASTNQTSMYLCASSGHTNTGELFFGEGSRLTVL.

The genes are TRBV9 and TRBJ2-7; 7 nucleotides line up with TRBD2. The CDR3 is 14 residues long. Germline V gene lookup returns CDR1 SGDLS and CDR2 YYNGEE. Trimming took 0 bases from V and 7 from J; bases not matched to a gene: 7. The CDR3 DNA sequence: TGTGCCAGCAGCGTAGCTAGCGGATATGGGGAGCAGTACTTC. Residues: CASSVASGYGEQYF.

The rearrangement uses TRBV4-3 and TRBJ1-6, with TRBD1 matching 7 bases. Trimming cost V 4 bases and J 3 bases; bases outside gene matches: 6. The CDR3 loop spans 16 amino acids. CDR1 LGHNA and CDR2 YSLEER come from the germline V gene. The CDR3, as DNA: TGCGCCAGCAGCCTCGGGACAGCGCACTATAATTCACCCCTCCACTTT. It yields the protein CASSLGTAHYNSPLHF.

This clonotype showed up just a few times. This rearrangement joins TRBV20-1 to TRBJ2-5, with D tentatively TRBD2 (6 bases). The V end was cut by 6 bases, the J end by 7 bases, with 18 bases between. Per germline, CDR1 DFQATT and CDR2 SNEGSKA (reference sequence). The CDR3 spans 13 residues. The CDR3 DNA is TGCAGTGCCCCACCCCGACTAGTGAGGACCCAGTACTTC. Residues: CSAPPRLVRTQYF.

The V call is TRBV20-1, the J call TRBJ2-7; TRBD1 might be the D (6 bases). Trimming took 0 bases from V and 6 from J, leaving 12 bases between them. The CDR3 has 13 amino acids. Germline-derived CDR1 and CDR2 are DFQATT and SNEGSKA (reference sequence). DNA for the CDR3: TGCAGTGCTAGAGATCTCAGGGGCGGCGAGCAGTACTTC. This translates into CSARDLRGGEQYF.

The chain is built from TRBV6-5 and TRBJ2-1, with 12 bases aligning to TRBD2. The germline gives CDR1 MNHEY, CDR2 SVGAGI. Trimming removed 0 bases from V and 10 bases from J; junction bases left unmatched: 7. This CDR3 region has 16 residues. CDR3 coding DNA: TGTGCCAGCAGTTACTCGAGCCTAGCGGGGGGGCCAGAGCAGTTCTTC. Translation: CASSYSSLAGGPEQFF.

In its sample, this clonotype was seen once. The V gene is TRBV20-1, the J gene TRBJ2-2; TRBD1 matches at 9 bases. Germline V CDR1 and CDR2: DFQATT, SNEGSKA (reference sequence). V was clipped by 7 bases and J by 1 base; unmatched bases: 10. The CDR3 totals 16 residues. CDR3 in DNA: TGCAGTGTCAAACCTCCGGGACAGGGGAACACCGGGGAGCTGTTTTTT. As protein: CSVKPPGQGNTGELFF.

The chain combines TRBV20-1 with TRBJ2-4; no clear D gene. The J call is doubtful: the DNA matches TRBJ2-7 better. The CDR3 contains 14 residues. In germline, CDR1 is DFQATT, CDR2 SNEGSKA (reference sequence). The CDR3 DNA sequence: TGCAGTGCTAAGAGGTGGCAGGCTGCCTACGAGCAGTACTTC. Residues: CSAKRWQAAYEQYF.

The chain uses TRBV2 and TRBJ2-7; D not certain. CDR1 is SNHLY and CDR2 is FYNNEI in the germline V gene. This CDR3 comprises 13 residues. Trimming removed 7 bases from V and 1 base from J, with 11 bases in between. The CDR3 sequence is CASTVRPSYEQYF. The CDR3 nucleotides read TGTGCCAGCACGGTCAGGCCATCCTACGAGCAGTACTTC. The entire variable domain, with the rest obtained from reference TRBV2 and TRBJ2-7, is as follows: EPEVTQTPSHQVTQMGQEVILRCVPISNHLYFYWYRQILGQKVEFLVSFYNNEISEKSEIFDDQFSVERPDGSNFTLKIRSTKLEDSAMYFCASTVRPSYEQYFGPGTRLTVT.

This clonotype was seen only a few times. The CDR3 region is CASGYSNQPQHF. The CDR3, as DNA: TGTGCCAGCGGGTATAGCAATCAGCCCCAGCATTTT. The V call is TRBV25-1, the J call TRBJ1-5; no clear D. Trimming stripped 8 bases from V and 0 bases from J, with 5 bases between. There are 12 residues in the CDR3. Germline V gene sequence: CDR1 MGHDK, CDR2 SYGVNS.

The chain links TRBV7-9 to TRBJ2-1; the D gene is possibly TRBD2 (5 bases). Germline-derived CDR1 and CDR2 are SEHNR and FQNEAQ (reference sequence). CDR3 size: 13 residues. V dropped 2 bases and J dropped 5 bases, with 7 bases sitting between them. In DNA, the CDR3 is TGTGCCAGCAGCTTATCTAGCAACAATGAGCAGTTCTTC. As protein: CASSLSSNNEQFF. The variable domain in full, completed from reference TRBV7-9 and TRBJ2-1, reads DTGVSQNPRHKITKRGQNVTFRCDPISEHNRLYWYRQTLGQGPEFLTYFQNEAQLEKSRLLSDRFSAERPKGSFSTLEIQRTEQGDSAMYLCASSLSSNNEQFFGPGTRLTVL.

This chain joins TRBV29-1 and TRBJ2-1, with D possibly matching TRBD1 (6 bases). The V end was cut by 6 bases, the J end by 0 bases, with 9 bases between. The CDR3 extends over 13 amino acids. CDR1 is SQVTM, CDR2 ANQGSEA, per germline. In DNA form, the CDR3 reads TGCAGCGTCAAGGGGGTCTCCTACAATGAGCAGTTCTTC. Protein: CSVKGVSYNEQFF.

The chain links TRBV7-9 to TRBJ2-1; D possibly corresponds to TRBD1 (6 bases). This CDR3 contains 12 residues. CDR1 is SEHNR, CDR2 FQNEAQ, per germline (reference sequence). V shed 1 base and J shed 15 bases, with 13 bases lying between them. DNA for the CDR3: TGTGCCAGCAGCTTAGACAGGGCAGTACCGTTCTTC. It codes for CASSLDRAVPFF.

The gene calls are TRBV9 and TRBJ1-2; D is undetermined. V lost 1 base to trimming and J lost 3 bases, with 7 bases between them. CDR3 size: 13 residues. CDR1 and CDR2 (germline): SGDLS, YYNGEE. CDR3 coding DNA: TGTGCCAGCAGCGTATCTTCGGACTATGGCTACACCTTC. Amino acid sequence: CASSVSSDYGYTF.

The rearrangement links TRBV5-1 to TRBJ2-5, with D perhaps TRBD1 or TRBD2 (6 bases each). Per germline, CDR1 SGHRS and CDR2 YFSETQ. The length of the CDR3 is 14 residues. Between the trimmed V and J ends, which lost 0 bases and 11 bases, there was a span of 17 bases. The CDR3 DNA is TGCGCCAGCAGCTTGGGGAGGGGAGCAGGGGAGCAGTACTTC. Translation: CASSLGRGAGEQYF.

This clonotype appeared many times. The chain recombines TRBV20-1 with TRBJ2-7, with 8 bases lining up with TRBD1. Germline CDR1 and CDR2: DFQATT and SNEGSKA (reference sequence). This CDR3 comprises 13 residues. The CDR3 spells CSARGQGAYEQYF. CDR3 in DNA: TGCAGCGCCCGGGGGCAGGGGGCGTACGAGCAGTACTTC.

This clonotype was counted between two and nine times. This chain links TRBV4-3 with TRBJ2-4; 11 bases align to TRBD1. This CDR3 has 14 residues. V shed 3 bases, J shed 6 bases, and the junction held 1 base outside the gene matches. Germline CDR1 and CDR2: LGHNA and YSLEER. CDR3 nucleotide sequence: TGCGCCAGCAGCCAGGGGACAGGGGGAAACATTCAGTACTTC. Translating gives CASSQGTGGNIQYF.

The genes are TRBV5-5 and TRBJ1-5, with 8 bases matching TRBD1. The V segment lost 0 bases and the J segment 6 bases; nucleotides outside the gene matches: 8. The CDR3 sequence is 16 residues long. Germline CDR1 reads SGHKS; CDR2 reads YYEKEE (reference sequence). DNA of the CDR3: TGTGCCAGCAGCTTGGCCGGGCAGGGGGCGCGTCAGCCCCAGCATTTT. Its protein is CASSLAGQGARQPQHF. Full variable domain (missing parts from reference TRBV5-5 and TRBJ1-5): DAGVTQSPTHLIKTRGQQVTLRCSPISGHKSVSWYQQVLGQGPQFIFQYYEKEERGRGNFPDRFSARQFPNYSSELNVNALLLGDSALYLCASSLAGQGARQPQHFGDGTRLSIL.

This rearrangement joins TRBV5-1 to TRBJ2-3; a possible D gene is TRBD2 (6 bases). The CDR3 has 14 amino acids. Germline V gene sequence: CDR1 SGHRS, CDR2 YFSETQ. V was clipped by 0 bases and J by 6 bases, with 11 bases between them. The CDR3 spells CASSLGGTRDTQYF. In nucleotides, the CDR3 is TGCGCCAGCAGCTTGGGAGGGACTCGTGATACGCAGTATTTT.

This chain links TRBV7-3 with TRBJ2-1, with 15 bases identical to TRBD2. The germline V gene encodes CDR1 SGHTA and CDR2 FQGTGA. This CDR3 region has 18 residues. V trimming: 4 bases; J trimming: 7 bases; junction bases outside the gene matches: 11. The DNA of the CDR3 is TGTGCCAGCAGCTATCGGGGGACTAGCGGGGGGCCAGGAAATGAGCAGTTCTTC. Protein sequence: CASSYRGTSGGPGNEQFF.

This clonotype was seen a handful of times. The chain has TRBV4-2 and TRBJ1-1; TRBD1 might be the D (5 bases). Deletions cut 0 bases from V and 6 bases from J, with 8 bases between. Germline V lookup: CDR1 LGHNA, CDR2 YNFKEQ. This CDR3 is 13 amino acids long. CDR3 loop: CASSQEWGPEAFF. CDR3 in DNA: TGTGCCAGCAGCCAAGAATGGGGCCCTGAAGCTTTCTTT.

This clonotype was picked up one time. The chain employs TRBV7-3 and TRBJ1-1, with 7 bases that match TRBD1. The CDR3 has 15 residues. V was clipped by 5 bases and J by 3 bases; unmatched bases: 9. In germline, CDR1 is SGHTA, CDR2 FQGTGA. CDR3 coding DNA: TGTGCCAGCAGCCAGGGGGGGGCGTCGTACACTGAAGCTTTCTTT. It translates to CASSQGGASYTEAFF.

The chain has TRBV20-1 and TRBJ2-1, with D possibly matching TRBD1 (5 bases). The CDR3 extends over 13 amino acids. V shed 3 bases and J shed 7 bases, with 13 bases lying between them. The germline V gene encodes CDR1 DFQATT and CDR2 SNEGSKA (reference sequence). CDR3 bases: TGCAGTGCTAGTTTCCGCAGGGTAAATGAGCAGTTCTTC. Protein product: CSASFRRVNEQFF.

The chain couples TRBV15 to TRBJ2-5; D is ambiguous. This CDR3 region has 15 residues. V lost 1 base and J lost 5, with 14 bases in between. Germline values: CDR1 LNHNV, CDR2 YYDKDF (reference sequence). Written as DNA, the CDR3 is TGTGCCACCAGCAGAGTTGCAGCTTCATGGGAGACCCAGTACTTC. It specifies CATSRVAASWETQYF.

This clonotype was seen repeatedly, ten times or more. The V and J genes are TRBV4-2 and TRBJ2-6; D possibly corresponds to TRBD1 (6 bases). Germline lookup yields CDR1 LGHNA and CDR2 YNFKEQ. Trimming left V 0 bases short and J 4 bases short, with 13 bases between. This CDR3 contains 17 residues. The CDR3 DNA is TGTGCCAGCAGCCAAGATCTACAGGGCGAAGGGGCCAACGTCCTGACTTTC. Encoded protein: CASSQDLQGEGANVLTF.

This clonotype has just a few counts. The rearrangement uses TRBV5-1 and TRBJ2-7; 7 positions match TRBD1. Per germline, CDR1 SGHRS and CDR2 YFSETQ. V shed 3 bases and J 4 bases; nucleotides not matched to a gene: 7. The CDR3 is 14 residues long. CDR3 in DNA: TGCGCCAGCAGCTACCGGGACAGCCAATACGAGCAGTACTTC. It codes for CASSYRDSQYEQYF.

The CDR3 loop reads CASSTDRVPPYNEQFF. The CDR3 bases are TGTGCCAGCAGCACTGACAGGGTACCACCCTACAATGAGCAGTTCTTC. The chain carries TRBV9 and TRBJ2-1; 7 nucleotides line up with TRBD1. With 4 bases clipped from V and 2 bases from J, the junction kept 9 bases outside the gene matches. This CDR3 comprises 16 residues. From germline, CDR1 is SGDLS and CDR2 YYNGEE. Variable domain in full (rest from reference TRBV9 and TRBJ2-1): DSGVTQTPKHLITATGQRVTLRCSPRSGDLSVYWYQQSLDQGLQFLIQYYNGEERAKGNILERFSAQQFPDLHSELNLSSLELGDSALYFCASSTDRVPPYNEQFFGPGTRLTVL.